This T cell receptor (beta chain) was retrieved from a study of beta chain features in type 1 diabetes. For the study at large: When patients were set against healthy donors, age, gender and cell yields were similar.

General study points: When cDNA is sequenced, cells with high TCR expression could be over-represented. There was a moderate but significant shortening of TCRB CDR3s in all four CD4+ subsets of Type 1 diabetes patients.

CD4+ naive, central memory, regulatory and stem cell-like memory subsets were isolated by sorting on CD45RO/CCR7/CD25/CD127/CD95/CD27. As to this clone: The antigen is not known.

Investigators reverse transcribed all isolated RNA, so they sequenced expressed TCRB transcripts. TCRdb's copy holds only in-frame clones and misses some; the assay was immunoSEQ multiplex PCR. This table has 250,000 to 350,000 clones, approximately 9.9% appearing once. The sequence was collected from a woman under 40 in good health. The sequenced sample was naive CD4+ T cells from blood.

CDR3 DNA: TGTGCCAGCAGTTTAGGACTAGCGGGAGGCTACAATGAGCAGTTCTTC. It encodes CASSLGLAGGYNEQFF. The V call is TRBV28, the J call TRBJ2-1; 14 nucleotides line up with TRBD2. V lost 2 bases, J lost 3 bases, and 0 bases stayed unmatched. The CDR3 has 16 residues. Germline CDR1 is MDHEN and CDR2 is SYDVKM.